This TCR beta chain was documented in a study of blood T cell repertoires in COVID-19. On the study more broadly: Specimens from acute and convalescent COVID-19 originated in the United States, Italy and Spain.

Original processing notes: Amplified reference gene primers provided the basis for estimating nucleated cell counts. Method: immunoSEQ multiplex PCR; TCRdb's copy keeps in-frame clones and lacks some. V, J and clone size are those of that table, while D and trimming were read from the DNA. Among about 98,000 clones listed, around 80% were seen once. Germline-derived CDR1 and CDR2 are MDHEN and SYDVKM. The CDR3 is made up of 16 amino acids. The ends lost 0 bases at V and 0 bases at J; junction bases unmatched: 3. There are a few counts of this clone. This chain connects TRBV28 to TRBJ2-3; 7 bases line up with TRBD1. The TCR was taken from an older man with acute or convalescent COVID-19. The sequenced sample was peripheral blood. CDR3 in DNA: TGTGCCAGCAGTTTATGGACAGGGCCTAGCACAGATACGCAGTATTTT. Translation: CASSLWTGPSTDTQYF.